The clone carrying this T cell receptor beta chain was detected a few times. The sample belongs to a study of molecular identifiers for immune sequencing clone quantification. The ends were cut back, 2 bases at V and 2 bases at J, with 11 bases in the middle. The CDR3 length is 15 residues. The germline V gene encodes CDR1 MNHEY and CDR2 SMNVEV (reference sequence). TCRdb processed the PCR reads anew with MiXCR; each CDR3 protein has one entry. The table has about 630,000 distinct CDR3 sequences, around 25% seen once. Material: naive CD8+ T cells from blood, with Jurkat cell RNA spiked in. Subset noted: FACS-sorted CD8+CD4-CCR7+CD45RA+ naive T cells. The TCR sequence derives from a human donor in good health. Some libraries in this study had Jurkat cell RNA spiked in. The chain carries TRBV27 and TRBJ2-3, with D hard to call. CDR3 DNA: TGTGCCAGCAGTTTAGGTACGAGGAACACAGATACGCAGTATTTT. Translation: CASSLGTRNTDTQYF.